One TCR beta chain is described in this entry. The data stem from a study of blood T cell repertoires in COVID-19. Across the whole study: Collection of acute and convalescent COVID-19 samples took place in the United States, Italy and Spain. T cells, B-cell-depleted T cells, or PBMCs supplied cDNA or gDNA.

Patients in Seattle were enrolled during active infection, then followed longitudinally. As processed by the authors: The authors estimated nucleated cell counts from reference gene primer amplification. TCRdb keeps only in-frame clones here, not all; method: immunoSEQ multiplex PCR. The V and J calls and clone size come from that table; D and trimming were worked out from the DNA. The sample holds some 400,000 clones, around 87% seen once. The J segment lost 2 bases and the V segment lost 2 bases, leaving 6 bases of the junction unmatched. Per the germline V gene, CDR1 is SEHNR and CDR2 is FQNEAQ (reference sequence). CDR3 length: 15 residues.

Sequencing used peripheral blood. The clonotype originates from a woman in her twenties or thirties with COVID-19, enrolled during active disease. V is TRBV7-9 and J is TRBJ2-7; 7 bases are shared with TRBD1. The CDR3 sequence is CASSLTQGNPYEQYF. CDR3 sequence (DNA): TGTGCCAGCAGCTTAACACAGGGGAACCCCTACGAGCAGTACTTC.